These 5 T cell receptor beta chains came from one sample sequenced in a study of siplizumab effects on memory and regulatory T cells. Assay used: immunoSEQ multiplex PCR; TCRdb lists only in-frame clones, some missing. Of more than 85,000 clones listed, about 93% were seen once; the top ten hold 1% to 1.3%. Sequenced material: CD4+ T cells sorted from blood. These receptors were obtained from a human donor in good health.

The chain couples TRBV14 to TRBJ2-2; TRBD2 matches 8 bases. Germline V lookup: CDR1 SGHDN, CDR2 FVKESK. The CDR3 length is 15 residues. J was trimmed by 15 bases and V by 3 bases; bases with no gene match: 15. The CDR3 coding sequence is TGTGCCAGCAGCCAGTCAGACGGGAGGGCCAAGTTTGTGTTTTTT. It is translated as CASSQSDGRAKFVFF.

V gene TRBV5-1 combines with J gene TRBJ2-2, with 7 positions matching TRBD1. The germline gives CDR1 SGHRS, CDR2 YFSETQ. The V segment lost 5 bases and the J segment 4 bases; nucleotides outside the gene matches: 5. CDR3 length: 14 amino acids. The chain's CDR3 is CASSGQAGTGELFF. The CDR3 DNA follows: TGCGCCAGCAGTGGACAGGCGGGCACCGGGGAGCTGTTTTTT.

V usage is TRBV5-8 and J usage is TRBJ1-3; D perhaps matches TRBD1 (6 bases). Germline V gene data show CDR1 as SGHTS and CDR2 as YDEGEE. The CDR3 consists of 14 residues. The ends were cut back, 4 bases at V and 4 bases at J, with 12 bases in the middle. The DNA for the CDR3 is TGTGCCAGCAGCACCGGACAGTTAGGAAACACCATATATTTT. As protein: CASSTGQLGNTIYF.

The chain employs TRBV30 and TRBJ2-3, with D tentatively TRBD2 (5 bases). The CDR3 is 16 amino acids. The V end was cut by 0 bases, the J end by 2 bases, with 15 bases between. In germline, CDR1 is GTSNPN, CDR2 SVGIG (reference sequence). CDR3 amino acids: CAWSVSLSGATDTQYF. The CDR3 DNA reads TGTGCCTGGAGTGTTTCCCTCAGCGGAGCCACAGATACGCAGTATTTT. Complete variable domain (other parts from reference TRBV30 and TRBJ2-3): SQTIHQWPATLVQPVGSPLSLECTVEGTSNPNLYWYRQAAGRGLQLLFYSVGIGQISSEVPQNLSASRPQDRQFILSSKKLLLSDSGFYLCAWSVSLSGATDTQYFGPGTRLTVL.

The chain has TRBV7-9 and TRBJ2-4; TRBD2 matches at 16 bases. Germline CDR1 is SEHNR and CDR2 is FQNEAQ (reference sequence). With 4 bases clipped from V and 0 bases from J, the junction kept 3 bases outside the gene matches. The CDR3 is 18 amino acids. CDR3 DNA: TGTGCCAGCAGCTGGGGACTAGCGGGAGGGCTAGCCAAAAACATTCAGTACTTC. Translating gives CASSWGLAGGLAKNIQYF.